This TCR beta chain was captured in a study of CD8 T cells in Susac syndrome. The multiple sclerosis control group consisted of treatment-naive patients whose relapsing-remitting disease, which was either stable or active, fulfilled revised McDonald criteria. cDNA came from approximately 0.5 to 1 ug RNA primed by random hexamers. By means of immunoSEQ multiplex PCR, TCR beta CDR3 spanning 54 Vbeta and 13 Jbeta underwent amplification. TCRdb itself ran the immunoSEQ multiplex PCR reads through MiXCR, one entry per CDR3 protein. This sample yields about 400,000 distinct CDR3 sequences, of which about 85% are seen a single time; approximately 0.12% belongs to the top ten. V lost 5 bases to trimming and J lost 4 bases; unmatched junction nucleotides: 6. The CDR3 has 14 residues. Germline lookup yields CDR1 SGHRS and CDR2 YFSETQ.

The material sequenced was CD8+ T cells from PBMCs. This receptor was identified in a human donor with multiple sclerosis. The chain carries TRBV5-1 and TRBJ2-1; 7 bases align to TRBD2. Written as DNA, the CDR3 is TGCGCCAGCAGATTGACGGGAGGATACAATGAGCAGTTCTTC. As protein: CASRLTGGYNEQFF.